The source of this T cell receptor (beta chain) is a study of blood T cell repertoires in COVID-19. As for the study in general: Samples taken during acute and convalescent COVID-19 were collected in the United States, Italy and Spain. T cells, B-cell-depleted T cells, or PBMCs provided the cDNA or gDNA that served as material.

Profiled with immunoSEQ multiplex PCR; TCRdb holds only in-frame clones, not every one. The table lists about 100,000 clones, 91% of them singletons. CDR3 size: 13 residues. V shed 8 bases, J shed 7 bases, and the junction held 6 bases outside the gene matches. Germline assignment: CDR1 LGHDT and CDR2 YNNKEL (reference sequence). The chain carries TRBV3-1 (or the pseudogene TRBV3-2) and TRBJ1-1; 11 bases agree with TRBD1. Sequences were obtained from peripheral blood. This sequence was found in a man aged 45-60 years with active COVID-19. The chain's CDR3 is CASSVGTGGEAFF. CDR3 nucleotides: TGTGCCAGCTCCGTAGGGACAGGGGGTGAAGCTTTCTTT.